This T cell receptor beta chain was recorded in a study of cytomegalovirus exposure and HLA in healthy donors (dated by TCRdb to the late 2010s). Notes on the research overall: An earlier analysis of several hundred of the donors reported 276 Gb of sequence data and roughly 120 million unique TCR beta sequences obtained from some 170 million T cells. Typing coverage varied by locus: roughly 620-640 donors for A, B, C, DRB1 and DQB1; 522 for DQA1; nearly 610 for DPA1; about 450 for DPB1. Donor age, sex, ethnicity and CMV serostatus were compiled together with the repertoire data. The study combined high-throughput TCR immunosequencing, statistical association of individual TCRs with disease status, and machine learning to predict cytomegalovirus infection status. Along with the approximately 700-subject first cohort, a separate validation cohort of over a hundred different subjects was used. In the later analysis, no new phenotypic data were used to find candidate immune exposures; instead, reliance was placed on TCR beta sequences and their occurrence across donors. In an earlier analysis of 587 of the donors, high-throughput TCR beta sequencing was used to judge whether each TCR beta V gene segment behaved as functional or pseudogenic. Among the roughly 380 genotyped donors, about 83% belonged to the genetic ancestry cluster associated with self-reported Caucasian donors. A later analysis re-examined previously published TCR beta repertoires from more than 600 donors and added high-resolution HLA genotyping to investigate patterns of TCR occurrence. The T cell repertoires of under 700 subjects were profiled by immunosequencing and related to cytomegalovirus serostatus. Class I and class II HLA loci were covered by the typing at four-digit resolution. In a later genetic analysis, genome-wide SNP genotypes for about three fifths of the roughly 670 donors were used, and that subset was treated as a discovery cohort. Because of strong linkage in the cohort, 4 to 6 DR-DQ haplotypes were treated as single units for association and clustering. An early release that covered approximately 600 HLA-typed donors contained about 290 gigabases of sequencing data and around 85 million unique TCR sequences. The study was designed to test whether signatures of past pathogen exposure could be identified by cataloging public T cell receptors. All discovery cohort repertoires had been generated on a single sequencing platform. Among 300 to 500 genotyped donors of the cohort, an average of around 250,000 unique TCR beta nucleotide sequences was sequenced per donor, of which about 20% were non-productive.

The cohort comprised fewer than 700 healthy bone marrow donors. Cohort members were all nominally healthy when sampled, although unrecorded immune exposures were likely present. The donor tested CMV seronegative and was one of the 352 seronegative cohort members. Each donor provided a peripheral blood sample, and peripheral blood mononuclear cells were used for TCR beta sequencing. Genomic DNA extraction from the blood cell samples was performed with the Qiagen DNeasy Blood Extraction Kit. CDR1 is given as SNHLY and CDR2 as FYNNEI, both from the germline V gene. The CDR3, cysteine through phenylalanine, is 12 amino acids long. Of all the DNA, just the CDR3 is kept, 36 bases in frame from base 1. Trimming at the junction amounts to 0 bases on V and 14 bases on J, and the germline ends lie 10 bases apart. The research as a whole found: Presence/absence analyses assumed roughly uniform sequencing depth across donors, an assumption that may not hold. In a later analysis, several top co-occurrence clusters were reported to appear linked to parvovirus B19, influenza, CMV and Epstein-Barr virus. This cohort had only TCR beta chains sequenced, and the lack of alpha or paired-chain data limited which features could be detected. A later analysis found that TCR association rates varied across HLA loci, with DRB1 alleles showing the most associated TCRs and HLA-C alleles the fewest. A further reported finding was that TCR beta sequences accurately predicted the HLA-A and HLA-B alleles for most subjects in the first cohort. In an earlier analysis of approximately 600 of the donors, most TCR beta V segments were observed in productive rearrangements about 90% or about 30% of the time, broadly matching IMGT annotations. The 87-base-pair reads could not distinguish some IMGT-functional V segments, including TRBV6-2 and TRBV6-3, so those segments were excluded. In a later analysis, most CMV-associated TCR beta chains were found to appear HLA-restricted, with HLA associations seemingly driven largely by CMV exposure. A cluster of highly shared sequence variants was judged likely to represent a technical artifact of the sequencing pipeline. For the cohort, immune exposure information was limited to CMV serostatus. In vitro tests confirmed that three of the cytomegalovirus-associated TCR beta chains recognize cytomegalovirus antigens. Correlated functional status among segregating V segments might reflect linkage disequilibrium, but an unknown experimental factor could not be ruled out. In both the original and validation cohorts, the classifier was reported to diagnose cytomegalovirus status with high specificity and sensitivity. Because some donors lacked HLA typing at each locus, the association tests relied only on the typed subset. Most TCR sequences were observed very rarely across donors, whereas some public TCRs were present in many individuals. Assigning TCR associations to individual alleles was difficult when HLA alleles, especially DR and DQ, strongly co-occurred. The study gave a list of under 200 TCR beta chains associated with cytomegalovirus. In a later genetic analysis, fewer N-insertions in productive TCRs were reported among donors in an Asian-associated ancestry cluster than the approximately 630-donor mean. An association between a missense DCLRE1C variant and V-gene and J-gene trimming of TCR beta chains was found in a later genetic analysis and replicated in an independent cohort. According to the authors, the approach could potentially be generalized to other disease states and immunological phenotypes. The earlier analysis of nearly 600 of the donors excluded approximately 17 rarely observed V segments, including chromosome 9 orphons, because counts were too low. In a later analysis, HLA-associated TCR beta chains were found to be more clonally expanded and to have lower generation probabilities than equally common non-associated chains. A later analysis associated about 17,000 TCR beta sequences with specific HLA alleles at a false discovery rate of 0.05.

Points on this clone: What this receptor recognizes is not known. Qualities for individual bases were not recorded, and no much larger clone is one base off.

Receptor amplification or capture employed the immunoSEQ multiplex PCR assay. For the multiplex PCR, a mixture combining 60 forward primers for TCR Vbeta segments and 13 reverse primers for TCR Jbeta segments was used. The CDR3 region of rearranged TCR beta genes was amplified from genomic DNA with a multiplex PCR assay. Amplified TCR beta libraries were sequenced as 87-base-pair reads on the Illumina HiSeq System. Concerning the study's data processing: A later analysis tallied tens of millions of unique TCR beta chains across the 640 or so repertoires, and approximately 9.9 million of those chains were shared by two or more donors. To remove PCR and sequencing errors, raw reads were error-corrected and collapsed into unique sequences using a nearest-neighbor algorithm that merged closely related sequences. Alignment of CDR3 sequences to IMGT reference sequences was used to assign V, D and J gene segments. Each retained sequence needed at least a six-nucleotide match to both a V gene segment and a J gene segment. A rearrangement was called productive if the CDR3 had no stop codons and remained in frame with V and J, and every other rearrangement was called non-productive. Following IMGT convention, CDR3 was defined as the stretch from the second conserved V-encoded cysteine to the conserved J-encoded phenylalanine. In an earlier analysis of more than 550 of the donors, sequences lacking an unambiguous match to a single V gene segment were excluded. An earlier analysis of several hundred of the donors classified V segments as functional when productive rearrangements were above 56.7% and as segregating when the standard deviation between donors was above 5%. To diagnose cytomegalovirus status from the catalog of TCR beta chain sequences, a statistical classification framework was built. In a later analysis, TCR nucleotide sequences were compared against IMGT/GENE-DB human TR gene sequences so that V and J genes could be assigned. The TCRdist pipeline was used in a later analysis to assign CDR3 sequences and most-parsimonious VDJ recombination scenarios. In a later analysis, each TCR beta chain was defined by its CDR3 amino acid sequence together with its V-gene family, and reads lacking a unique V-gene family were excluded. A later analysis removed 550 to 700 highly shared, low-generation-probability nucleotide sequences to deal with suspected cross-contamination and a sequencing artifact. A later analysis calculated a clonal expansion index for each public chain from normalized within-repertoire ranks of inferred template counts. In a later analysis, generation probabilities were computed with a VDJ recombination model fitted to out-of-frame rearrangements, and the resulting probabilities were checked against IGoR. In a later analysis, hypergeometric tests were used to score TCR-TCR, TCR-HLA and TCR-CMV co-occurrence, with a repertoire-size bias correction applied to TCR pairs. A later analysis estimated false discovery rates by permuting HLA or CMV assignments 20 times. In a later analysis, co-occurring TCRs were grouped using DBSCAN, with TCRdist sequence similarity added in when clustering inside HLA-allele-positive subsets. Repertoires with fewer than 30,000 or more than 120,000 public chains were left out of co-occurrence clustering, as were four to six repertoires with anomalous nucleotide sharing. TCRdb provides this immuneACCESS table in a form limited to in-frame rearrangements. Some clones are lacking; in checked studies, under half of them reflect an unresolved V gene, and why the rest are absent is not known. V and J calls and clone size follow that table, whereas D and trimming were derived from the DNA. This sample has around 150,000 clones in its table, and roughly 79% of those were observed once. The ten largest clones take up around 1% of the sample.

The receptor comes from a woman aged 40 to 50 in good health and CMV-seronegative. This chain joins TRBV2 to TRBJ1-4; tentative D gene TRBD1, with 6 bases matching. The sequenced material came from PBMCs. The CDR3 region reads CASSEAHGQLFF. The bases read TGTGCCAGCAGTGAAGCGCACGGACAGCTGTTTTTT.